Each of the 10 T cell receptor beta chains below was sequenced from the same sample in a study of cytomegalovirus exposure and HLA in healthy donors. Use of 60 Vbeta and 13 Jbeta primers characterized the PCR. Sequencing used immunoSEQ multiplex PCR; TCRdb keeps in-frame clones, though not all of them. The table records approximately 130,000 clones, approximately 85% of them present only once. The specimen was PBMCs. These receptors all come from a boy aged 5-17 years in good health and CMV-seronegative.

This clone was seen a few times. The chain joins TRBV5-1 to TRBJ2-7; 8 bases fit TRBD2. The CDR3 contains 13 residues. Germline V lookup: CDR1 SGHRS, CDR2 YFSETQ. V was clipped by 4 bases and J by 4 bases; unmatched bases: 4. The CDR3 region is CASSLAGNYEQYF. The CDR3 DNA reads TGCGCCAGCAGCCTAGCGGGCAATTACGAGCAGTACTTC.

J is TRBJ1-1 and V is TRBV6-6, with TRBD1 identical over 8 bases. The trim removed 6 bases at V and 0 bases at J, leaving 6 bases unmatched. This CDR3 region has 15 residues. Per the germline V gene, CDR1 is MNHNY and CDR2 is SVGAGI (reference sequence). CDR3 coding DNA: TGTGCCAGCAGGTGGACAGGGTATATGAACACTGAAGCTTTCTTT. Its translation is CASRWTGYMNTEAFF.

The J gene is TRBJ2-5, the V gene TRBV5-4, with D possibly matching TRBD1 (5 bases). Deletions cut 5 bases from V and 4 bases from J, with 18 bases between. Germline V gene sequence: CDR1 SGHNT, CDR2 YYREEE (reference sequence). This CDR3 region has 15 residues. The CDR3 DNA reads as TGTGCCAGCAGTATCTACCAGGGTAGAGGAGAGACCCAGTACTTC. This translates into CASSIYQGRGETQYF.

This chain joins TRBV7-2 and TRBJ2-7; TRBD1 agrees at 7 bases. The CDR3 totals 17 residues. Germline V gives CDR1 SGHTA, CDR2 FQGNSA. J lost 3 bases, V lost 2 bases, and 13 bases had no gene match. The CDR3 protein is CASSLSGRSRGSYEQYF. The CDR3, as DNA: TGTGCCAGCAGCTTAAGTGGTCGGAGCAGGGGGAGCTACGAGCAGTACTTC.

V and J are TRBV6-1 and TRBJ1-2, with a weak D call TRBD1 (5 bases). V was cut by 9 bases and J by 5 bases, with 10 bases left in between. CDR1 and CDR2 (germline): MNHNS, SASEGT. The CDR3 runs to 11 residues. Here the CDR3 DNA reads TGTGCCAGTGGGGGGGAATATGGCTACACCTTC. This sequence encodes CASGGEYGYTF.

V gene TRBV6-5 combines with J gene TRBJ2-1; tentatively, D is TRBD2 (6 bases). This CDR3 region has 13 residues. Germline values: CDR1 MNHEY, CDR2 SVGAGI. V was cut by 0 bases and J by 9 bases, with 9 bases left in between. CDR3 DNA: TGTGCCAGCAGTTACTCGACTAGTGCTGAGCAGTTCTTC. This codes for CASSYSTSAEQFF.

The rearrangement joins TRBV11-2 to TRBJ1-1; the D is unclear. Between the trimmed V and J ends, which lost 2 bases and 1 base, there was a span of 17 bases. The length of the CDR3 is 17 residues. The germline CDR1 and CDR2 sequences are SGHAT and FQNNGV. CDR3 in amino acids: CASSLFYETTSNTEAFF. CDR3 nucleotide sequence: TGTGCCAGCAGCTTATTTTACGAGACTACTTCGAACACTGAAGCTTTCTTT.

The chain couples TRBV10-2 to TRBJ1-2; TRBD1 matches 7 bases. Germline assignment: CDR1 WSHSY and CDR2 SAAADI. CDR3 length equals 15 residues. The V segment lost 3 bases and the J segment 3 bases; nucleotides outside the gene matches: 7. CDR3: CASSDPGQPYYGYTF. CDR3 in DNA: TGCGCCAGCAGTGACCCGGGACAGCCCTACTATGGCTACACCTTC.

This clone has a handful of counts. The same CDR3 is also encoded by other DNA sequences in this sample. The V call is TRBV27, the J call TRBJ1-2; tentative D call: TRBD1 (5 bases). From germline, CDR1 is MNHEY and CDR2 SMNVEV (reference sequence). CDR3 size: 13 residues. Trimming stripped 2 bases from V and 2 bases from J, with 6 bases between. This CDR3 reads CASSLGQNYGYTF. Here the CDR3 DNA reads TGTGCCAGCAGTTTAGGACAAAACTATGGCTACACCTTC.

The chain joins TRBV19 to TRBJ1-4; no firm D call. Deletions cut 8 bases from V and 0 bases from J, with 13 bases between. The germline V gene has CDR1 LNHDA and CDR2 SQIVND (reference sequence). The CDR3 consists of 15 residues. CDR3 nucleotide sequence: TGTGCCAGTCGAACCAGTCGGGCAACTAATGAAAAACTGTTTTTT. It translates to CASRTSRATNEKLFF.